This passage covers 13 T cell receptor beta chains from one sample sequenced in a study of identical twins. MiXCR, applied by TCRdb to the 5' RACE reads, yields one record per CDR3 protein. This sample has roughly 750,000 distinct CDR3 sequences, with 21% found just once. The same sample was also used in a study of T cells expressing NK-cell markers.

Sequencing was performed on PBMCs. These receptors were collected from a woman between 18 and 30 years old in good health.

This clonotype turned up a few times. A junction end diverges from the germline sequence, so it may reflect a read error. The chain employs TRBV5-8 and TRBJ1-1; D is undetermined. Germline values: CDR1 SGHTS, CDR2 YDEGEE. This CDR3 region has 9 residues. The CDR3 region has the DNA TGTGCCAGCTCCGGGCCGCGTCGATTT. Translation gives CASSGPRRF.

The chain joins TRBV18 to TRBJ2-3, with a tentative D call TRBD2 (5 bases). Trimming pared 8 bases from V and 0 bases from J, leaving 12 bases between. CDR1 is KGHSH, CDR2 LQKENI, per germline. The CDR3 has 14 amino acids. The CDR3 loop reads CASADYTSTDTQYF. CDR3 nucleotide sequence: TGTGCCAGCGCAGACTACACTAGCACAGATACGCAGTATTTT.

This clonotype was found a few times. The V and J genes are TRBV12-3 or TRBV12-4 and TRBJ2-7; 12 bases fit TRBD2. V lost 5 bases and J lost 4; bases outside the gene matches: 6. The CDR3 runs to 15 residues. The CDR3 DNA follows: TGTGCCAGCAGTCGACTAGCGGGAGACGGGTACGAGCAGTACTTC. Translation: CASSRLAGDGYEQYF.

The chain links TRBV12-3 or TRBV12-4 to TRBJ2-5; TRBD1 aligns across 8 bases. Trimming cost V 4 bases and J 5 bases; bases outside gene matches: 9. CDR3 size: 15 residues. Here the CDR3 DNA reads TGTGCCAGCAGTTCCGCCGACAGGGGTGGGGAGACCCAGTACTTC. Translation gives CASSSADRGGETQYF.

The rearrangement links TRBV12-3 or TRBV12-4 to TRBJ1-1; D not certain. Trimming left V 3 bases short and J 11 bases short, with 10 bases between. The CDR3 contains 11 residues. In DNA, the CDR3 is TGTGCCAGCAGTTTTGGGTCTGCGGCTTTCTTT. This gives the protein CASSFGSAAFF.

This clonotype was observed a handful of times. This chain links TRBV3-1 with TRBJ2-2, with D possibly matching TRBD2 (6 bases). The CDR3 totals 16 residues. The ends were cut back, 4 bases at V and 1 base at J, with 13 bases in the middle. Germline V gene sequence: CDR1 LGHDT, CDR2 YNNKEL (reference sequence). The CDR3, as DNA: TGTGCCAGCAGCCCACCCTTTAGCGGGAACACCGGGGAGCTGTTTTTT. Protein product: CASSPPFSGNTGELFF.

The V gene is TRBV20-1, the J gene TRBJ2-2, with D maybe TRBD2 (6 bases). Trimming cost V 3 bases and J 0 bases, with 8 bases left between them. Germline CDR1 is DFQATT and CDR2 is SNEGSKA (reference sequence). The CDR3 is 14 residues long. The CDR3, as DNA: TGCAGTGCTAGGACGGGAGCGAACACCGGGGAGCTGTTTTTT. Translated, it gives CSARTGANTGELFF.

The chain couples TRBV20-1 to TRBJ1-1, with D perhaps TRBD1 (6 bases). CDR1 DFQATT and CDR2 SNEGSKA come from the germline V gene (reference sequence). V dropped 3 bases and J dropped 7 bases, with 15 bases sitting between them. This CDR3 has 13 residues. The CDR3 is CSARRQVDLEAFF. The CDR3 nucleotides are TGCAGTGCTAGGCGACAGGTAGACCTTGAAGCTTTCTTT.

This clonotype was counted between two and nine times. V is TRBV12-3 or TRBV12-4 and J is TRBJ2-7; 10 bases align to TRBD2. The CDR3 covers 17 residues. V lost 6 bases to trimming and J lost 2 bases; unmatched junction nucleotides: 13. The CDR3, as DNA: TGTGCCAGCAGGGGCCAGCGGGAGGGGTTCGGGGCCTACGAGCAGTACTTC. The encoded protein is CASRGQREGFGAYEQYF.

In this sample, this clonotype turned up a few times. The chain is built from TRBV27 and TRBJ2-2, with D possibly being TRBD1 (7 bases). The germline gives CDR1 MNHEY, CDR2 SMNVEV (reference sequence). The CDR3 extends over 16 amino acids. The V gene lost 5 bases and the J gene lost 3 bases, with 16 bases spanning the gap. CDR3 region: CASSPTGRRDTGELFF. For the CDR3, the DNA is TGTGCCAGCAGTCCGACAGGGAGGAGAGACACCGGGGAGCTGTTTTTT.

This clonotype was counted a few times. The chain employs TRBV2 and TRBJ2-4, with TRBD2 matching over 8 bases. The V segment lost 1 base and the J segment 6 bases; nucleotides outside the gene matches: 2. Germline V gives CDR1 SNHLY, CDR2 FYNNEI. The CDR3 is 14 amino acids. The chain's CDR3 is CASSEVGGGNIQYF. The CDR3 DNA reads as TGTGCCAGCAGTGAAGTCGGGGGGGGAAACATTCAGTACTTC.

The table lists this clonotype with many counts. V is TRBV20-1 and J is TRBJ1-3; D is unresolved. The CDR3 spans 12 residues. V was trimmed by 7 bases and J by 3 bases, leaving 10 bases between them. Germline assignment: CDR1 DFQATT and CDR2 SNEGSKA (reference sequence). The CDR3 sequence is CSVGGIGNTIYF. Here the CDR3 DNA reads TGCAGTGTTGGTGGGATTGGAAACACCATATATTTT.

The chain joins TRBV6-1 to TRBJ2-5; D remains ambiguous. The CDR3 runs to 15 residues. CDR1 and CDR2 (germline): MNHNS, SASEGT. The V end lost 6 bases, the J end lost 5 bases, and 19 bases lay between the germline ends. The CDR3 nucleotides read TGTGCCAGCAGAACGACAACCCACCAGACCGAGACCCAGTACTTC. Translated: CASRTTTHQTETQYF.